The rows below give T cell receptor beta chains drawn from one sample of a study of blood T cells in healthy people across ages. TCRdb analysed the 5' RACE reads with MiXCR anew, one entry per CDR3 protein. The sample includes 850,000 to 1,100,000 distinct CDR3 sequences, 30% to 40% of them seen just once. The sequencing sample was made of blood. Source of these receptors: a man aged 18 to 29 in good health. Both conserved end residues are part of each CDR3. A D gene is named only where the DNA matches it firmly. Expanded clones are given a class, and other clones once, few, many or no size at all.

CDR3 protein | CDR3 DNA | clone size | V gene | D gene | J gene
CASSPARGDYIQYF | TGTGCCAGCAGCCCCGCCAGGGGTGATTACATTCAGTACTTC | - | TRBV7-2 | - | TRBJ2-4
CASSLRGQILMGVNTGELFF | TGTGCCAGCAGTTTACGGGGACAGATCCTGATGGGGGTCAACACCGGGGAGCTGTTTTTT | few | TRBV27 | TRBD1 | TRBJ2-2
CASGQGGVRTEAFF | TGTGCCAGCGGACAAGGGGGGGTCCGCACTGAAGCTTTCTTT | - | TRBV12-3/TRBV12-4 | - | TRBJ1-1
CASQVSPYSNQPQHF | TGCGCCAGCCAAGTTTCACCATATAGCAATCAGCCCCAGCATTTT | - | TRBV5-1 | - | TRBJ1-5
CASSYSRGQETQYF | TGTGCCAGCAGTTACTCCAGGGGCCAAGAGACCCAGTACTTC | many | TRBV6-2/TRBV6-3 | - | TRBJ2-5
CAGSPTGATAEAFF | TGTGCCGGCAGTCCGACAGGGGCTACGGCTGAAGCTTTCTTT | - | TRBV6-6 | TRBD1 | TRBJ1-1
CSATSTYNTEAFF | TGCAGTGCTACGTCCACATACAACACTGAAGCTTTCTTT | - | TRBV20-1 | - | TRBJ1-1
CASSSHRDSSYNEQFF | TGCGCCAGCAGCAGTCATAGGGACTCCTCCTACAATGAGCAGTTCTTC | - | TRBV5-1 | - | TRBJ2-1
CASKDRVYYGYTF | TGTGCCAGCAAGGACAGGGTATACTATGGCTACACCTTC | - | TRBV6-6 | TRBD1 | TRBJ1-2
CSASFAAGSTDTQYF | TGCAGTGCTAGTTTCGCGGCGGGAAGCACAGATACGCAGTATTTT | - | TRBV20-1 | - | TRBJ2-3
CASSVFSGNQPQHF | TGTGCCAGCAGCGTATTTTCTGGGAATCAGCCCCAGCATTTT | - | TRBV7-2 | - | TRBJ1-5
CASSLTGAGLDNEQFF | TGTGCCAGCAGTTTAACGGGGGCAGGGTTAGACAATGAGCAGTTCTTC | - | TRBV27 | - | TRBJ2-1
CASSTDSLNTEAFF | TGTGCCAGCAGTACTGACAGCCTGAACACTGAAGCTTTCTTT | few | TRBV28 | - | TRBJ1-1
CASSPGVANEKLFF | TGTGCCAGCAGCCCCGGCGTCGCTAATGAAAAACTGTTTTTT | few | TRBV27 | - | TRBJ1-4
CASSSDNFLPQHF | TGTGCCAGCAGTTCGGACAATTTTTTGCCCCAGCATTTT | few | TRBV12-3/TRBV12-4 | - | TRBJ1-5
CASSSPRAGGYVQYF | TGTGCCAGCAGCTCTCCACGAGCGGGGGGCTACGTGCAGTACTTC | - | TRBV11-2 | TRBD2 | TRBJ2-7
CSAPALAGKYNEQFF | TGCAGTGCTCCTGCCTTAGCGGGGAAGTACAATGAGCAGTTCTTC | - | TRBV20-1 | TRBD2 | TRBJ2-1
CSAGSGPGTKAFF | TGCAGCGCAGGCTCTGGACCCGGGACGAAAGCTTTCTTT | few | TRBV29-1 | - | TRBJ1-1
CASSQDLTGDSLFYNSPLHF | TGCGCCAGCAGCCAAGATCTTACAGGGGACAGCCTTTTCTATAATTCACCCCTCCACTTT | - | TRBV4-3 | TRBD1 | TRBJ1-6
CASTLPGVNTEAFF | TGTGCCAGCACCCTCCCAGGGGTGAACACTGAAGCTTTCTTT | few | TRBV7-9 | - | TRBJ1-1
CASSQDSGDRLLSSYNEQFF | TGCGCCAGCAGCCAAGATAGCGGGGACAGGCTTCTTTCCTCCTACAATGAGCAGTTCTTC | few | TRBV4-3 | - | TRBJ2-1
CASSYLQGPSNYGYTF | TGTGCCAGCAGTTACCTACAGGGCCCGAGCAACTATGGCTACACCTTC | few | TRBV6-5 | - | TRBJ1-2
CASRPTSGGANEQYF | TGTGCCAGCAGGCCAACTAGCGGGGGGGCCAATGAGCAGTACTTC | - | TRBV2 | TRBD2 | TRBJ2-5
CASSPFRDSLAFF | TGTGCCAGCAGCCCCTTCCGGGACAGCCTCGCTTTCTTT | - | TRBV14 | TRBD1 | TRBJ1-1
CASSVSTSGGADTQYF | TGTGCCAGCAGCGTCTCGACTAGCGGGGGCGCAGATACGCAGTATTTT | - | TRBV9 | TRBD2 | TRBJ2-3
CASMRGDQETQYF | TGTGCCAGCATGAGGGGGGATCAAGAGACCCAGTACTTC | few | TRBV27 | - | TRBJ2-5
CASSVDGIEEKLFF | TGCGCCAGCAGTGTGGACGGAATAGAGGAAAAACTGTTTTTT | - | TRBV5-1 | - | TRBJ1-4